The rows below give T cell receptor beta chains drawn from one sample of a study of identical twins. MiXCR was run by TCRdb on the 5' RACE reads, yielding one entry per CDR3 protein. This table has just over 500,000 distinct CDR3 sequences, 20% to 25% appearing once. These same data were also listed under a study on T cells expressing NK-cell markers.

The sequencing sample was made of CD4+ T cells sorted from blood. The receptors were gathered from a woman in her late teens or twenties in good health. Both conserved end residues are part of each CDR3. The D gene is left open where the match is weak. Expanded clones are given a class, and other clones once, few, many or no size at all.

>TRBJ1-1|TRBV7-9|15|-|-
TGTGCCAGCAGCTTTGAATCGGTCATGAACACTGAAGCTTTCTTT
CASSFESVMNTEAFF
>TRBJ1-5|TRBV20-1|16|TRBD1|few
TGCAGTGCTAGACAATCAGGGGGAACAGGCAATCAGCCCCAGCATTTT
CSARQSGGTGNQPQHF
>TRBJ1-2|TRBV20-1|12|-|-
TGCAGTGTCTCGGGGCAGGACTATGGCTACACCTTC
CSVSGQDYGYTF
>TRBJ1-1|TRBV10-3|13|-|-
TGTGCCATCAGGCGGCAGGTTGACACTGAAGCTTTCTTT
CAIRRQVDTEAFF
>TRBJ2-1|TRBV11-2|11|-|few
TGTGCCAGCAGCTTAACCCCGAGACTCGTATTC
CASSLTPRLVF
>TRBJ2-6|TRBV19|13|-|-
TGTGCCACCAGGATCTCTGGGGCCAACGTCCTGACTTTC
CATRISGANVLTF
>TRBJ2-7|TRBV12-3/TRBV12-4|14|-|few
TGTGCCAGCAGTCCGACAGCGACTAACTACGAGCAGTACTTC
CASSPTATNYEQYF
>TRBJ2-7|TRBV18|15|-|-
TGTGCCAGCTCACCAAACCGGGACTCCACCTACGAGCAGTACTTC
CASSPNRDSTYEQYF
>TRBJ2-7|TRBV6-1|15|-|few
TGTGCCAGCACCCTCACTTACGGACGCTGGTTCGAGCAGTACTTC
CASTLTYGRWFEQYF
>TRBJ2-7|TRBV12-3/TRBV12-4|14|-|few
TGTGCCAGCAGTTTAGCACCGCGGGGCTACGAGCAGTACTTC
CASSLAPRGYEQYF
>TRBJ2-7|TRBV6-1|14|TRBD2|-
TGTGCCAGCAGAGGCGGGAGTAAGAGCTACGAGCAGTACTTC
CASRGGSKSYEQYF
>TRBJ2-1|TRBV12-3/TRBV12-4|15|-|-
TGTGCCAGCAACCCCGGGGAGCGGACCTACAATGAGCAGTTCTTC
CASNPGERTYNEQFF
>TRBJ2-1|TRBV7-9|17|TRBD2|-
TGTGCCAGCAGCTTAGTTCGGTATGCCCTAGCGGCCAATGAGCAGTTCTTC
CASSLVRYALAANEQFF
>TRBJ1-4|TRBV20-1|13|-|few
TGCAGTGCTTGGGAACAGGACAATGAAAAACTGTTTTTT
CSAWEQDNEKLFF
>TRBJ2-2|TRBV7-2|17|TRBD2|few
TGTGCCAGCAGCCAAAGGACTAGCGGGACGAACACCGGGGAGCTGTTTTTT
CASSQRTSGTNTGELFF
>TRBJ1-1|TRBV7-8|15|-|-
TGTGCCAGCAGCTTAGGGGGGGTCAGGGGCACTGAAGCTTTCTTT
CASSLGGVRGTEAFF
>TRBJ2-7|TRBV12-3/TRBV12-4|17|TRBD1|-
TGTGCCAGCAGTGGCCCGGGACAGGCCTCTTTTTACTACGAGCAGTACTTC
CASSGPGQASFYYEQYF
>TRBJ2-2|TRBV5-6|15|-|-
TGTGCCAGCAGTTTTGTTAGTAGTCGGAACGGGGAGCTGTTTTTT
CASSFVSSRNGELFF
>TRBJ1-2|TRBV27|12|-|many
TGTGCCACCCGAGTAGGGCGCTATGGCTACACCTTC
CATRVGRYGYTF
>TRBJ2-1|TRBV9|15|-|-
TGTGCCAGCAGCGTATCGCCTCTCGCCCCGAATGAGCAGTTCTTC
CASSVSPLAPNEQFF
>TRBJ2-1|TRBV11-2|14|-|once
TGTGCCAGCAGCTTCCCGGGCCACTCTACTGAGCAGTTCTTC
CASSFPGHSTEQFF
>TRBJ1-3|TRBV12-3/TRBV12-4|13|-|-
TGTGCCAGCAGTTGGACCTCTGGAAACACCATATATTTT
CASSWTSGNTIYF
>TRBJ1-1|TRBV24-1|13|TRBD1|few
TGTGCCACCAGTGACCCCGACAGGGGAGAAGCTTTCTTT
CATSDPDRGEAFF
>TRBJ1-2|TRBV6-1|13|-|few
TGTGCCAGCAGGTGGGACAATTCCTATGGCTACACCTTC
CASRWDNSYGYTF
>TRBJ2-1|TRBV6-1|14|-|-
TGTGCCAGCAGCCTATCCGGGATTTACAATGAGCAGTTCTTC
CASSLSGIYNEQFF
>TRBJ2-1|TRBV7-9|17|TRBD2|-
TGTGCCAGCAGCCCCTCCTGGCGACTAGCGGGTGGGAATGAGCAGTTCTTC
CASSPSWRLAGGNEQFF
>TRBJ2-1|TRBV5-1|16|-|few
TGCGCCAGCAGCCCGGACGCGGGGATCGGGTACAATGAGCAGTTCTTC
CASSPDAGIGYNEQFF
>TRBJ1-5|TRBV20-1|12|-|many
TGCAGTGCTAGACAGGGTGGTCAGCCCCAGCATTTT
CSARQGGQPQHF
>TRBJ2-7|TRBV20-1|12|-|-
TGCAGTGGCCCGGATTTTCTGGGCGAGCAGTACTTC
CSGPDFLGEQYF
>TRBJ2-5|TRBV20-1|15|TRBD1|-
TGCAGTGCTAGAGGCCTCCCAGGGACAGAAGAGACCCAGTACTTC
CSARGLPGTEETQYF
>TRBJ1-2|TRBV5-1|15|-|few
TGCGCCAGCAGCCCTACCGGGACAAGGCTTTATGGCTACACCTTC
CASSPTGTRLYGYTF
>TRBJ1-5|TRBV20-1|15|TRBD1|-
TGCAGTGCTCTGACAGGGTCGAAGGGCAATCAGCCCCAGCATTTT
CSALTGSKGNQPQHF
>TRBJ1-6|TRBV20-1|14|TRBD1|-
TGCAGTGCCCTCTCCGACAGGGAGGGGTCACCCCTCCACTTT
CSALSDREGSPLHF
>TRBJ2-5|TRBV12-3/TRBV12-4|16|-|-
TGTGCCAGCAGTTCCCTCCGGGTAGCGACGAGGGAGACCCAGTACTTC
CASSSLRVATRETQYF
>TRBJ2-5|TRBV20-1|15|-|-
TGCAGTGCTAGAGATTTGGGCAGGGACCAAGAGACCCAGTACTTC
CSARDLGRDQETQYF
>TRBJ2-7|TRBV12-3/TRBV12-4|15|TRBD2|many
TGTGCCAGCAGGCTCACTAGCGGGACAGGCTACGAGCAGTACTTC
CASRLTSGTGYEQYF
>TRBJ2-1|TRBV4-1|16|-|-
TGCGCCAGCAGCTTACTTCCTCCGAGCTCCTACAATGAGCAGTTCTTC
CASSLLPPSSYNEQFF
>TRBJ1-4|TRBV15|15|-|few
TGTGCCACCAGCAGAGCCCGCCAGGACGTCGAAAAACTGTTTTTT
CATSRARQDVEKLFF
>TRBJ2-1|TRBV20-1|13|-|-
TGCAGTGCTACTGGGGGCGACTTCAATGAGCAGTTCTTC
CSATGGDFNEQFF
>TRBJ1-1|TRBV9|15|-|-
TGTGCCAGCAGCGTTACCCCAGGGTTGAACACTGAAGCTTTCTTT
CASSVTPGLNTEAFF
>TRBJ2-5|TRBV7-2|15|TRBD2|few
TGTGCCAGCAGCTCCCTAGCGGGAGTGGCACAGACCCAGTACTTC
CASSSLAGVAQTQYF
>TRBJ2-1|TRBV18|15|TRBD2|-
TGTGCCAGCTCACCTCGGACTAGCGGATGGAATGAGCAGTTCTTC
CASSPRTSGWNEQFF
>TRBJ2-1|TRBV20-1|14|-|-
TGCAGTGCTGGAAGTATGAGCTCCTACAATGAGCAGTTCTTC
CSAGSMSSYNEQFF
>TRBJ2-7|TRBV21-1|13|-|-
TGTGCCAGCAGAAGGAAATTTTGGGGCGAGCAGTACTTC
CASRRKFWGEQYF
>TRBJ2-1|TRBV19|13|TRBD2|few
TGTGCCAGTAGTCCTAGCGGGACCTATGAGCAGTTCTTC
CASSPSGTYEQFF
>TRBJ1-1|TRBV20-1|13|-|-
TGCAGTGCTATACCAGACAGGAACACTGAAGCTTTCTTT
CSAIPDRNTEAFF
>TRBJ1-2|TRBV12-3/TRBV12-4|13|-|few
TGTGCCAGCAGTTTGGGGACCCGCTATGGCTACACCTTC
CASSLGTRYGYTF
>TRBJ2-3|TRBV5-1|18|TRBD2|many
TGCGCCAGCAGCCTCCAGACCCGGACTAGCGGGAGCACAGATACGCAGTATTTT
CASSLQTRTSGSTDTQYF
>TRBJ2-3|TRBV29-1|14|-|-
TGCAGCGTTGAAGATGGATCTAGCACAGATACGCAGTATTTT
CSVEDGSSTDTQYF
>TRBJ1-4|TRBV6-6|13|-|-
TGTGCCCTATCCTTGGGGGGGGATGAAAAACTGTTTTTT
CALSLGGDEKLFF
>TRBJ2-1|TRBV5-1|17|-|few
TGCGCCAGCAGCTTGGAGTTCAGGGGAGGTCTGTACAATGAGCAGTTCTTC
CASSLEFRGGLYNEQFF
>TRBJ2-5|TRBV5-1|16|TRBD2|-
TGCGCCAGCAGCCTCGGGACTAGCGGGAGGGAAGAGACCCAGTACTTC
CASSLGTSGREETQYF
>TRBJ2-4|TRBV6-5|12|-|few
TGTGTCAGCAGGTCCTCGGGAAACATTCAGTACTTC
CVSRSSGNIQYF
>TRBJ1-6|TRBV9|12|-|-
TGTGCCAGCAGCGTGAACAATTCACCCCTCCACTTT
CASSVNNSPLHF
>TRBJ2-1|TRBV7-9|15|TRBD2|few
TGTGCCAGCAGCGATAGCGGGAGGGCCTACAATGAGCAGTTCTTC
CASSDSGRAYNEQFF
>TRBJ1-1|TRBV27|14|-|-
TGTGCCACCACTAACGGACGCCCGAACACTGAAGCTTTCTTT
CATTNGRPNTEAFF